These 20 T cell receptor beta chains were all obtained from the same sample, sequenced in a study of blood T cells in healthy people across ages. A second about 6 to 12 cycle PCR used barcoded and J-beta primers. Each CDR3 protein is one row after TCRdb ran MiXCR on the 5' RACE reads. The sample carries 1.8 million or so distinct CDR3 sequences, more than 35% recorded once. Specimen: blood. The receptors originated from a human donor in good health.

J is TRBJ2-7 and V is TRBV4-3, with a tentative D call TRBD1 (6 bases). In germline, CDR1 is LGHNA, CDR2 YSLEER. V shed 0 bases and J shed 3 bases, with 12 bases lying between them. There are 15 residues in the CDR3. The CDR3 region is CASSQDMRGFYEQYF. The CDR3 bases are TGCGCCAGCAGCCAAGATATGAGGGGGTTCTACGAGCAGTACTTC.

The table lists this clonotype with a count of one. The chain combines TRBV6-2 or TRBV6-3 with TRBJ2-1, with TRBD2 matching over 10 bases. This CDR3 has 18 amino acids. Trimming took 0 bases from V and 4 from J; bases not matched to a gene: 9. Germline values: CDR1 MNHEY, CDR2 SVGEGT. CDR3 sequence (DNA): TGTGCCAGCAGTTACTCGCTTGTCTCTAGCGGGGGATACAATGAGCAGTTCTTC. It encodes CASSYSLVSSGGYNEQFF.

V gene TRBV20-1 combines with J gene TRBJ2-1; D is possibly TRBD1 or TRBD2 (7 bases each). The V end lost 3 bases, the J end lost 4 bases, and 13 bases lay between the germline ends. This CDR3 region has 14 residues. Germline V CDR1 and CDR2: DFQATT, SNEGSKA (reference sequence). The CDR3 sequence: CSASRGGRYNEQFF. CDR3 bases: TGCAGTGCTAGCAGGGGGGGTAGATACAATGAGCAGTTCTTC.

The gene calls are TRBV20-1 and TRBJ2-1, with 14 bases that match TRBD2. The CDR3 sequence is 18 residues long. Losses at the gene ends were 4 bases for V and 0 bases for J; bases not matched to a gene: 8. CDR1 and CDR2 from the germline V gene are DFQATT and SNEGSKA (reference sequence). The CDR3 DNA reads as TGCAGTGCTACGGGACTAGCGGGGGAACCCCGCTCCTACAATGAGCAGTTCTTC. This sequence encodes CSATGLAGEPRSYNEQFF.

Written as DNA, the CDR3 is TGTGCCAGCAGCTTCAGGGGGGAGTCCTACTATGGCTACACCTTC. It encodes CASSFRGESYYGYTF. The gene calls are TRBV9 and TRBJ1-2, with 7 bases identical to TRBD1. Unmatched junction bases numbered 9, after V lost 4 bases and J lost 3 bases. CDR3 size: 15 residues. Germline assignment: CDR1 SGDLS and CDR2 YYNGEE.

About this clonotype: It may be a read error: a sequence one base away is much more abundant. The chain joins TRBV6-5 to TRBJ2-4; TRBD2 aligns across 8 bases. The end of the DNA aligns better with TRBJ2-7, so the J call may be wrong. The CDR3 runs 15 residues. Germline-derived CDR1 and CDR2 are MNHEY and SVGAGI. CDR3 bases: TGTGTCAGCAGTTACTCCGGGAGGGGGTCCTACGAGCAGTACTTC. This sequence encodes CVSSYSGRGSYEQYF.

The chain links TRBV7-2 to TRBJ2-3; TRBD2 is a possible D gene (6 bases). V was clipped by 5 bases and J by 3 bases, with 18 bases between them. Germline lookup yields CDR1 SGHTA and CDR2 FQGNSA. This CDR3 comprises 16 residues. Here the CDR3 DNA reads TGTGCCAGCAGCCTCCCCTGGGGGGAGGCGACAGATACGCAGTATTTT. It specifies CASSLPWGEATDTQYF.

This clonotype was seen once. The CDR3 DNA follows: TGTGCCAGCAGCTCCACTGACAGGGAAGGACACAATGAGCAGTTCTTC. Translation: CASSSTDREGHNEQFF. The rearrangement links TRBV5-6 to TRBJ2-1; 7 bases map to TRBD1. Unmatched junction bases numbered 11, after V lost 3 bases and J lost 5 bases. This CDR3 has 16 residues. Germline-derived CDR1 and CDR2 are SGHDT and YYEEEE.

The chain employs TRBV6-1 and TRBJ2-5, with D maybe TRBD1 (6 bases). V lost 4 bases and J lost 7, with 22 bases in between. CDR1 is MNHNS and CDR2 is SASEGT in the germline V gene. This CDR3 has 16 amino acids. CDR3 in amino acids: CASSGRGTNLRGTQYF. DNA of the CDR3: TGTGCCAGCAGTGGAAGGGGCACTAACCTCAGGGGGACCCAGTACTTC.

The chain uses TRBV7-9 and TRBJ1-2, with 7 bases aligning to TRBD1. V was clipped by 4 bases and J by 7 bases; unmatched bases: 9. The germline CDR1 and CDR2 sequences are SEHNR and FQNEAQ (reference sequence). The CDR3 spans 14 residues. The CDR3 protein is CASSWNDRVGGYTF. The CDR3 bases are TGTGCCAGCAGCTGGAACGACAGGGTGGGTGGCTACACCTTC.

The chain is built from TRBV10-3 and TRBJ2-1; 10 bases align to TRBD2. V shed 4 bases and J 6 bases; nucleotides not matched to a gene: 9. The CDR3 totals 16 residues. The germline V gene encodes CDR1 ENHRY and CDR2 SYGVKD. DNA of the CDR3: TGTGCCATCAGTGCTCAAGCGGGGGGGCCTGTCAATGAGCAGTTCTTC. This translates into CAISAQAGGPVNEQFF.

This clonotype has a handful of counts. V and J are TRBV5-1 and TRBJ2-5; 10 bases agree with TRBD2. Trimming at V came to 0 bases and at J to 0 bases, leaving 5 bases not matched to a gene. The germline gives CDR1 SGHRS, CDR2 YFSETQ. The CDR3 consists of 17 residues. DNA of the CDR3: TGCGCCAGCAGCTTGGCTAGCGGGGGCGAGTACCAAGAGACCCAGTACTTC. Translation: CASSLASGGEYQETQYF.

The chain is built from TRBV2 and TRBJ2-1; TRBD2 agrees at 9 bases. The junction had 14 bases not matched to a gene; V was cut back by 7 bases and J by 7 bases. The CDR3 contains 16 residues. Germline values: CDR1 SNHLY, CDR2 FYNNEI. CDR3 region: CASTPRASGISNEQFF. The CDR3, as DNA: TGTGCCAGCACCCCTCGGGCTAGCGGGATATCAAATGAGCAGTTCTTC.

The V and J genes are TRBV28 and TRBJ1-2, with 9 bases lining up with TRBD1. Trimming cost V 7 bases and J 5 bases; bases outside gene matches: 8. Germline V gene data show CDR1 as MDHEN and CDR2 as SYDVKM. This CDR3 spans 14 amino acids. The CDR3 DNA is TGTGCCAGCAACAAACAGACAGGGGGATATGGCTACACCTTC. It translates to CASNKQTGGYGYTF.

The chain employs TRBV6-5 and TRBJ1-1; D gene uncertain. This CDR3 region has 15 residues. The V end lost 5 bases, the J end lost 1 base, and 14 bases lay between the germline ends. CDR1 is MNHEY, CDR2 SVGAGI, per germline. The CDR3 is CASSPWALTNTEAFF. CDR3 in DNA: TGTGCCAGCAGTCCCTGGGCCCTCACGAACACTGAAGCTTTCTTT.

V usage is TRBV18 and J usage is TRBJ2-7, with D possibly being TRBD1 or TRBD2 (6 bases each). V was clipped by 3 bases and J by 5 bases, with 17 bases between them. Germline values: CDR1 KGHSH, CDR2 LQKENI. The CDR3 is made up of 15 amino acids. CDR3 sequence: CASSPEGHPKDEQYF. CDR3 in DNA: TGTGCCAGCTCACCGGAGGGACACCCTAAGGACGAGCAGTACTTC.

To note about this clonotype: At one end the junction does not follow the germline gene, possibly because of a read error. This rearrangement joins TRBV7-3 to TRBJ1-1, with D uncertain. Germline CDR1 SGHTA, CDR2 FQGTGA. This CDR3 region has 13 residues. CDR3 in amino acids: CASSFSGDTGAFF. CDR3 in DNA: TGTGCCAGCAGCTTCTCAGGAGACACTGGAGCTTTCTTT.

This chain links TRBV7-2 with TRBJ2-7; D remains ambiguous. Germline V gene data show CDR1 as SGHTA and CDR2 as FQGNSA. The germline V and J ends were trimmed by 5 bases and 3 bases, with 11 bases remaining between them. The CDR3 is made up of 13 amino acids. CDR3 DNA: TGTGCCAGCAGCAGGAGAATAGGCTACGAGCAGTACTTC. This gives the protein CASSRRIGYEQYF.

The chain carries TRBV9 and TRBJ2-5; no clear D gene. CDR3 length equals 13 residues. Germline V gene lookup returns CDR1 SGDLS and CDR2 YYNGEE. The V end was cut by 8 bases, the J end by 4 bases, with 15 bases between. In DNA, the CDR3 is TGTGCCAGTAGTGTAACGGGTCGAGAGACCCAGTACTTC. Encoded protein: CASSVTGRETQYF. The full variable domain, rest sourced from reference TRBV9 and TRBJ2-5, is DSGVTQTPKHLITATGQRVTLRCSPRSGDLSVYWYQQSLDQGLQFLIQYYNGEERAKGNILERFSAQQFPDLHSELNLSSLELGDSALYFCASSVTGRETQYFGPGTRLLVL.

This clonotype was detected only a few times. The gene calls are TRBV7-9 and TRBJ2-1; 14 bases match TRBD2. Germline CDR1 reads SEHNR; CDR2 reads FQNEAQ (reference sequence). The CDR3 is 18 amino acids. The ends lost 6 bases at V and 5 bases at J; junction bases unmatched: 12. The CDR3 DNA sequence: TGTGCCAGCAGTCCCGGGACTAGCGGGGGACATCCCCACAATGAGCAGTTCTTC. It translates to CASSPGTSGGHPHNEQFF. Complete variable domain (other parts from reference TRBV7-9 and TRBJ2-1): DTGVSQNPRHKITKRGQNVTFRCDPISEHNRLYWYRQTLGQGPEFLTYFQNEAQLEKSRLLSDRFSAERPKGSFSTLEIQRTEQGDSAMYLCASSPGTSGGHPHNEQFFGPGTRLTVL.